The present entry profiles one T cell receptor (beta chain) with its context. This sample was included in a study of blood T cell repertoires in COVID-19. Per the study methods: Nucleated cell counts were estimated from reference gene primer amplification. Method: immunoSEQ multiplex PCR; TCRdb's copy keeps in-frame clones and lacks some. V and J calls and clone size are as listed in that table; D and trimming were resolved from the DNA. The sample consists of approximately 470,000 clones, about 85% of them appearing once. In germline, CDR1 is SGHTA, CDR2 FQGNSA. J lost 3 bases, V lost 3 bases, and 4 bases had no gene match. This CDR3 comprises 15 residues.

The V call is TRBV7-2, the J call TRBJ2-5; 10 bases map to TRBD2. Input material: PBMCs or T cells enriched from blood (not recorded which). The source of this sequence is a young woman who had recovered from COVID-19. DNA of the CDR3: TGTGCCAGCAGCTTTCCCAGCGGGGGGGAAGAGACCCAGTACTTC. Its protein product is CASSFPSGGEETQYF.